The 23 T cell receptor beta chains below all came from one sample that was sequenced in a study of CD4 T cells in relation to SARS-CoV-2 and coronaviruses. Antigen specificity for these receptors is unknown. The data were produced by immunoSEQ multiplex PCR, yet TCRdb's version contains in-frame clones alone and is incomplete. This table has 10,000 to 13,000 clones, 80% to 90% appearing once. CD4+ T cells from unexposed donors were obtained before the COVID-19 pandemic (2011-2018). CD4+ T cells were isolated from the cells after about ten days of culture. Sample: CD4+ T cells from PBMCs, cultured in vitro. Receptors originate from a human donor in good health.

This chain joins TRBV5-5 and TRBJ2-7, with 7 positions matching TRBD1. This CDR3 comprises 14 residues. CDR1 and CDR2 (germline): SGHKS, YYEKEE (reference sequence). V dropped 2 bases and J dropped 3; count of bases not matched to a gene: 5. Here the CDR3 reads CASSFTGTDYEQYF. As DNA, the CDR3 is TGTGCCAGCAGCTTTACCGGGACAGACTACGAGCAGTACTTC.

The J gene is TRBJ2-7, the V gene TRBV10-3, with 9 nucleotides matching TRBD2. The length of the CDR3 is 15 residues. The germline CDR1 and CDR2 sequences are ENHRY and SYGVKD. The V segment lost 6 bases and the J segment 5 bases; nucleotides outside the gene matches: 11. The CDR3 is CAISSGTSLTHEQYF. In DNA form, the CDR3 reads TGTGCCATCAGCTCCGGGACTAGCTTAACCCACGAGCAGTACTTC.

The J gene is TRBJ2-5, the V gene TRBV16; D may match TRBD1 or TRBD2 (6 bases each). Looked up from germline, CDR1 is KGHSY and CDR2 is FQNENV. Deletions cut 4 bases from V and 5 bases from J, with 17 bases between. The CDR3 is 15 residues long. CDR3 sequence reads: CASSRTYVGGETQYF. The CDR3, as DNA: TGTGCCAGCAGCCGAACCTATGTCGGGGGCGAGACCCAGTACTTC.

The chain uses TRBV7-9 and TRBJ1-5, with D possibly TRBD1 on 6 matching bases. Between the trimmed V and J ends, which lost 5 bases and 1 base, there was a span of 12 bases. The CDR3 extends over 15 amino acids. Looked up from germline, CDR1 is SEHNR and CDR2 is FQNEAQ (reference sequence). This CDR3 is CASSAQGQSNQPQHF. For the CDR3, the DNA is TGTGCCAGCAGCGCACAGGGTCAAAGCAATCAGCCCCAGCATTTT.

The sample holds one count of this clone. The gene calls are TRBV7-9 and TRBJ2-1, with TRBD1 as a possible D gene (6 bases). This CDR3 comprises 16 residues. Trimming removed 8 bases from V and 4 bases from J, with 21 bases in between. Germline values: CDR1 SEHNR, CDR2 FQNEAQ (reference sequence). The CDR3 loop reads CASRLGGWDTYNEQFF. CDR3 in DNA: TGTGCCAGCCGTCTTGGGGGTTGGGACACATACAATGAGCAGTTCTTC.

The chain carries TRBV4-1 and TRBJ1-5; 7 bases align to TRBD1. Germline lookup yields CDR1 MGHRA and CDR2 YSYEKL. This CDR3 spans 19 amino acids. V gave up 0 bases and J gave up 3 bases; unmatched junction bases: 14. The CDR3 loop reads CASSQDPLRRGRDNQPQHF. The CDR3 DNA is TGCGCCAGCAGCCAAGATCCGCTCAGAAGGGGGCGAGACAATCAGCCCCAGCATTTT.

The genes are TRBV11-2 and TRBJ1-4; D perhaps matches TRBD1 (5 bases). CDR1 is SGHAT and CDR2 is FQNNGV in the germline V gene. The CDR3 sequence is 15 residues long. Trimming pared 5 bases from V and 3 bases from J, leaving 13 bases between. The CDR3 spells CASSTRGRPNEKLFF. In DNA form, the CDR3 reads TGTGCCAGCAGCACAAGGGGAAGGCCTAATGAAAAACTGTTTTTT. Supplemented by reference TRBV11-2 and TRBJ1-4, the full variable domain reads EAGVAQSPRYKIIEKRQSVAFWCNPISGHATLYWYQQILGQGPKLLIQFQNNGVVDDSQLPKDRFSAERLKGVDSTLKIQPAKLEDSAVYLCASSTRGRPNEKLFFGSGTQLSVL.

The chain uses TRBV4-2 and TRBJ2-1; 12 nucleotides line up with TRBD2. Germline trimming cut 2 bases from V and 9 bases from J; bases unmatched to any gene: 5. This CDR3 is built from 15 residues. Germline V gene sequence: CDR1 LGHNA, CDR2 YNFKEQ. The CDR3 region has the DNA TGTGCCAGCAGCCAATCTAGCGGGAGGGATTTTGAGCAGTTCTTC. This gives the protein CASSQSSGRDFEQFF.

The table lists this clone with a few counts. A much bigger clone sits one base away, suggesting this may be a read error. In DNA form, the CDR3 reads TGTGCCAGCAGCTTTCGGGGGTACGAGCAGTACTTC. Its protein product is CASSFRGYEQYF. The chain uses TRBV5-6 and TRBJ2-7; D might be TRBD2 (6 bases). V dropped 2 bases and J dropped 4 bases, with 7 bases sitting between them. Germline CDR1 is SGHDT and CDR2 is YYEEEE. The CDR3 runs to 12 residues.

The genes are TRBV6-2 or TRBV6-3 and TRBJ1-5; 8 bases align to TRBD1. Trimming cost V 0 bases and J 7 bases; bases outside gene matches: 8. This CDR3 is built from 16 residues. Germline V gene data show CDR1 as MNHEY and CDR2 as SVGEGT. CDR3 DNA: TGTGCCAGCAGTTACTCCGGCAGGGGGCACGGACAGCCCCAGCATTTT. It codes for CASSYSGRGHGQPQHF.

This clone was found a few times. The V gene is TRBV10-3, the J gene TRBJ2-7; D perhaps matches TRBD1 (5 bases). Deletions cut 6 bases from V and 3 bases from J, with 9 bases between. Per the germline V gene, CDR1 is ENHRY and CDR2 is SYGVKD. This CDR3 has 12 amino acids. The CDR3 DNA sequence: TGTGCCATCAGAGGGGCAGGCTACGAGCAGTACTTC. Translating gives CAIRGAGYEQYF.

The chain combines TRBV6-2 or TRBV6-3 with TRBJ1-1; TRBD1 matches at 8 bases. Germline CDR1 reads MNHEY; CDR2 reads SVGEGT. The CDR3 is 16 residues long. Trimming cost V 5 bases and J 3 bases; bases outside gene matches: 11. CDR3 DNA: TGTGCCAGCAGTGGACAGGGCTGGACGACGGACACTGAAGCTTTCTTT. Protein product: CASSGQGWTTDTEAFF.

V gene TRBV19 combines with J gene TRBJ2-1; 11 positions agree with TRBD2. The germline CDR1 and CDR2 sequences are LNHDA and SQIVND (reference sequence). The CDR3 runs 16 residues. V shed 8 bases and J 4 bases; nucleotides not matched to a gene: 10. CDR3 sequence reads: CASRGSGRVLYNEQFF. For the CDR3, the DNA is TGTGCCAGTCGGGGTAGCGGGAGGGTATTATACAATGAGCAGTTCTTC.

The sample holds one count of this clone. The chain recombines TRBV6-2 or TRBV6-3 with TRBJ2-7, with 7 bases that match TRBD2. V dropped 3 bases and J dropped 3; count of bases not matched to a gene: 11. There are 16 residues in the CDR3. Germline V gene data show CDR1 as MNHEY and CDR2 as SVGEGT. The CDR3 DNA follows: TGTGCCAGCAGTTATTTGGGCGGGAGAGCTGACTACGAGCAGTACTTC. It specifies CASSYLGGRADYEQYF.

This chain joins TRBV18 and TRBJ1-2, with D hard to call. This CDR3 spans 15 amino acids. Trimming took 4 bases from V and 0 from J, leaving 12 bases between them. Germline V gives CDR1 KGHSH, CDR2 LQKENI. The CDR3 protein is CASSLDRRTNYGYTF. The CDR3 bases are TGTGCCAGCTCACTAGATAGACGGACTAACTATGGCTACACCTTC.

Only one count was recorded for this clone. This sequence joins TRBV21-1 and TRBJ2-1; the table's TRBD2 call for D was not verified on the DNA. TRBV21-1 is described as a pseudogene. There are 18 residues in the CDR3. The CDR3 sequence is CASSKGSWRDQPPNEQFF. The CDR3 DNA follows: TGTGCCAGCAGCAAAGGGTCGTGGCGGGACCAACCTCCCAATGAGCAGTTCTTC.

V is TRBV5-1 and J is TRBJ2-7; D might be TRBD1 (5 bases). The germline CDR1 and CDR2 sequences are SGHRS and YFSETQ. V lost 2 bases and J lost 0, with 9 bases in between. This CDR3 region has 14 residues. CDR3 sequence reads: CASSFSTDSYEQYF. CDR3 coding DNA: TGCGCCAGCAGCTTTTCGACAGACTCCTACGAGCAGTACTTC. The full variable domain, in which reference TRBV5-1 and TRBJ2-7 provide the parts outside the CDR3, is KAGVTQTPRYLIKTRGQQVTLSCSPISGHRSVSWYQQTPGQGLQFLFEYFSETQRNKGNFPGRFSGRQFSNSRSEMNVSTLELGDSALYLCASSFSTDSYEQYFGPGTRLTVT.

V usage is TRBV6-6 and J usage is TRBJ2-7; D remains unclear. The V gene lost 5 bases and the J gene lost 6 bases, with 20 bases spanning the gap. This CDR3 is built from 15 residues. From germline, CDR1 is MNHNY and CDR2 SVGAGI (reference sequence). This CDR3 is CASSPKGLLMGEQYF. Written as DNA, the CDR3 is TGTGCCAGCAGTCCGAAGGGTTTGTTAATGGGCGAGCAGTACTTC.

Written as DNA, the CDR3 is TGTGCCAGCAGCCGGACAGGGGGTGGCTACACCTTC. Residues: CASSRTGGGYTF. This rearrangement joins TRBV9 to TRBJ1-2; 10 positions match TRBD1. Per the germline V gene, CDR1 is SGDLS and CDR2 is YYNGEE. V shed 4 bases, J shed 7 bases, and the junction held 1 base outside the gene matches. The length of the CDR3 is 12 residues. Supplemented by reference TRBV9 and TRBJ1-2, the full variable domain reads DSGVTQTPKHLITATGQRVTLRCSPRSGDLSVYWYQQSLDQGLQFLIQYYNGEERAKGNILERFSAQQFPDLHSELNLSSLELGDSALYFCASSRTGGGYTFGSGTRLTVV.

The genes are TRBV9 and TRBJ1-2; maybe TRBD1 (5 bases). CDR3 length: 13 residues. The ends were cut back, 5 bases at V and 5 bases at J, with 13 bases in the middle. Germline CDR1 and CDR2: SGDLS and YYNGEE. DNA for the CDR3: TGTGCCAGCAGTTATGGGGGGATGTATGGCTACACCTTC. Translation: CASSYGGMYGYTF.

The CDR3 sequence: CASSQEPGLADLNTGELFF. In nucleotides, the CDR3 is TGTGCCAGCAGCCAAGAGCCGGGACTAGCGGACCTGAACACCGGGGAGCTGTTTTTT. The V call is TRBV4-2, the J call TRBJ2-2, with 11 positions matching TRBD2. CDR1 is LGHNA, CDR2 YNFKEQ, per germline. Trimming cost V 0 bases and J 1 base; bases outside gene matches: 7. The CDR3 has 19 residues.

The chain is built from TRBV5-5 and TRBJ1-1; a possible D gene is TRBD1 (5 bases). Germline V gives CDR1 SGHKS, CDR2 YYEKEE (reference sequence). CDR3 length equals 16 residues. V lost 1 base to trimming and J lost 7 bases, with 20 bases between them. Here the CDR3 reads CASSLYFLAQGVEAFF. DNA of the CDR3: TGTGCCAGCAGCTTGTACTTCTTGGCTCAGGGAGTTGAAGCTTTCTTT.

The V call is TRBV6-5, the J call TRBJ1-4, with a possible D match to TRBD1 (6 bases). Germline values: CDR1 MNHEY, CDR2 SVGAGI. This CDR3 is built from 15 residues. Deletions cut 0 bases from V and 6 bases from J, with 11 bases between. The CDR3 sequence is CASSYSTGGYEKLFF. The CDR3 DNA reads TGTGCCAGCAGTTACTCTACGGGGGGCTATGAAAAACTGTTTTTT.